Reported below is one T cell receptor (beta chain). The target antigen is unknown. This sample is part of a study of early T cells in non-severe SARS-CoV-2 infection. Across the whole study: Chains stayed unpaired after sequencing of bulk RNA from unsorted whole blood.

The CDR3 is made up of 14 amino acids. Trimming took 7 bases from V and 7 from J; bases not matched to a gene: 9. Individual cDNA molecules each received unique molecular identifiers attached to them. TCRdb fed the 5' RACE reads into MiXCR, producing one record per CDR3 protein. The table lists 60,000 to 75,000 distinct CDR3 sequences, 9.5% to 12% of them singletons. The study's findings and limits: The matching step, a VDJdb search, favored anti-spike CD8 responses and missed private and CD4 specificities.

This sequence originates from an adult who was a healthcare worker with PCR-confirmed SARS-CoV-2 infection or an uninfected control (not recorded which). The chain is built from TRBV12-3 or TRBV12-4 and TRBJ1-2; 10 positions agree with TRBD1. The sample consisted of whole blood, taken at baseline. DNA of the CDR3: TGTGCCAGCACCGCGACAGGGGGCGGCCGTGGCTACACCTTC. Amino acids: CASTATGGGRGYTF.